The clone carrying this T cell receptor beta chain was recorded a few times. The antigen remains undetermined. Looked up from germline, CDR1 is SGHTS and CDR2 is YDEGEE. V shed 1 base and J shed 4 bases, with 14 bases lying between them. The CDR3 extends over 15 amino acids. Generated by immunoSEQ multiplex PCR, the TCRdb table keeps only in-frame clones and is missing some. In the table there are about 10,000 clones, over 70% of which are singletons. The data stem from a study of CD4+ T cells in melanoma. Regarding the study as a whole: In melanoma, neoantigen-specific CD4+ T cells reportedly differed in differentiation state.

The sequencing input was cells from a culture (not recorded whether cultured in vitro). The chain carries TRBV5-8 and TRBJ1-2, with D perhaps TRBD1 (6 bases). The receptor was derived from a human donor with melanoma. In nucleotides, the CDR3 is TGTGCCAGCAGCTTGAGATCGACAGGAGCCTATGGCTACACCTTC. Translation gives CASSLRSTGAYGYTF. Full variable domain (outside the CDR3, taken from reference TRBV5-8 and TRBJ1-2): EAGVTQSPTHLIKTRGQQATLRCSPISGHTSVYWYQQALGLGLQFLLWYDEGEERNRGNFPPRFSGRQFPNYSSELNVNALELEDSALYLCASSLRSTGAYGYTFGSGTRLTVV.